This T cell receptor beta chain originates from a study of T cells in Graves' hyperthyroidism and ophthalmopathy. Amplified regions were TCR beta CDR3 sequences from RNA transcripts. With the HTBI primer set, the TCR CDR3 went through a first round of RT-PCR. Each CDR3 protein gets one entry after TCRdb re-called the multiplex PCR reads with MiXCR. This table holds 300,000 to 450,000 distinct CDR3 sequences, 13% found once. Trimming took 5 bases from V and 5 from J; bases not matched to a gene: 9. The CDR3 contains 15 residues. Germline assignment: CDR1 MNHEY and CDR2 SMNVEV (reference sequence). The table lists this clonotype with many counts. When ophthalmopathy did not progress within 18 months, Graves' hyperthyroidism was considered stable. PBMCs were obtained from over 8.5 ml fresh peripheral blood.

Source material: blood. The gene calls are TRBV27 and TRBJ2-4; the match to TRBD2 covers 7 bases. The source of this sequence is a woman aged 18-30 years with Graves' hyperthyroidism. Here the CDR3 DNA reads TGTGCCAGCAGTCCCGGGGGGAGCGGCCAAAACATTCAGTACTTC. Encoded protein: CASSPGGSGQNIQYF.